Shown below are 2 T cell receptor delta chains from a single sample sequenced in a study of DNA immune sequencing with unique molecular identifiers. Genomic DNA underwent 32-plex PCR targeting all 8 TRDV and 4 TRDJ genes. The library had 12-nucleotide UMIs introduced over 3 barcoding cycles, then a second adapter PCR. TCRdb fed the multiplex PCR reads into CATT to redo clone calling. The sample yields thousands of delta-chain clones, 10% to 12% seen once. The specimen sequenced was gamma-delta T cells enriched from blood buffy coat, or unenriched PBMCs (not recorded which). The receptors derive from a human donor in good health.

A word on this clone: This DNA's translation differs at residue 11 from TCRdb's protein, which comes from a much larger clone; a read error is likely, and the protein shown is translated from the DNA. The chain is built from TRDV2 and TRDJ1; 11 nucleotides agree with TRDD3. The J segment lost 2 bases and the V segment lost 0 bases, leaving 7 bases of the junction unmatched. The germline V gene encodes CDR1 GEAIGNYY and CDR2 EKD. This CDR3 contains 17 residues. The CDR3, as DNA: TGTGCCTGTGACACCGTTGGGGGATACGCTGTGACCGATAAACTCATCTTT. Residues: CACDTVGGYAVTDKLIF.

This clone was observed a few times. TCRdb's protein, taken from a much larger clone, differs from this DNA's translation at residue 5, likely owing to a read error; the protein displayed comes from the DNA. The chain carries TRDV2 and TRDJ3; 13 bases agree with TRDD3. CDR3 length: 20 residues. The junction had 6 bases not matched to a gene; V was cut back by 2 bases and J by 0 bases. The germline V gene has CDR1 GEAIGNYY and CDR2 EKD. The CDR3 region has the DNA TGTGCCTGTGACAGAGTACTGGGGGATACGCGCTCCTGGGACACCCGACAGATGTTTTTC. Translation gives CACDRVLGDTRSWDTRQMFF.